This T cell receptor (beta chain) was documented in a study of beta chain features in type 1 diabetes. Study in general: Healthy donors and patients showed comparable age, gender and cell yields.

Notes on the study in general: Significant though moderate, a shortening of TCRB CDR3s appeared in all four CD4+ subsets of Type 1 diabetes patients.

This clone showed up just a few times. Antigen: not known. CD4+ naive, central memory, regulatory and stem cell-like memory cells were sorted via CD45RO/CCR7/CD25/CD127/CD95/CD27. Expressed TCRB transcripts were sequenced, since all the RNA that had been isolated was reverse transcribed. Samples of naive, central memory and regulatory T cells yielded a mean of about 3.9 million reads. Produced via immunoSEQ multiplex PCR; TCRdb's table is partial and in-frame only. The sample has nearly 350,000 clones; around 9.3% are singletons. The specimen was central memory CD4+ T cells from blood. The origin of this receptor is a man between 25 and 39 years old with type 1 diabetes.

Here the CDR3 DNA reads TGCGCCAGCAGCTCAACCCTAGCGGGGCGAGCCTACGAGCAGTACTTC. Translating it yields CASSSTLAGRAYEQYF. J is TRBJ2-7 and V is TRBV5-1; 9 bases fit TRBD2. V was pared by 3 bases and J by 2 bases, with 9 bases of the junction left unmatched. Germline V gene sequence: CDR1 SGHRS, CDR2 YFSETQ. The CDR3 has 16 residues.